A selection of T cell receptor beta chains follows, all from one sample in a study of shared clonotypes between healthy human individuals. The table came from immunoSEQ multiplex PCR; TCRdb's copy has only in-frame clones and leaves some out. The sample has about 1,900,000 clones, about 95% seen once. The specimen sequenced was naive CD8+ T cells sorted from blood. These receptors came from a man between 18 and 35 years old in good health. Both conserved end residues are part of each CDR3. D genes are given only for firm matches. Expanded clones are given a class, and other clones once, few, many or no size at all.

d_gene	j_gene	v_gene	abundance	CDR3nt	CDR3aa
NA	TRBJ1-2	TRBV6-1	few	TGTGCCAGCAGTCATCAGGGGACGGGTGGCTACACCTTC	CASSHQGTGGYTF
NA	TRBJ2-7	TRBV12-5	NA	TGTGCTAGTGGTTTGGGGGGTCCTTGGGTGGGCGAGCAGTACTTC	CASGLGGPWVGEQYF
TRBD1	TRBJ1-6	TRBV6-5	NA	TGTGCCAGCAGTGGCGGGACAGGCTGGAATTCACCCCTCCACTTT	CASSGGTGWNSPLHF
NA	TRBJ1-2	TRBV4-1	once	TGCGCCAGCAGCCAAGAACGGGGGGTCTATAGCTATGGCTACACCTTC	CASSQERGVYSYGYTF
NA	TRBJ2-1	TRBV27	NA	TGTGCCAGCAGTTTGGACGGGGCCGACTACAATGAGCAGTTCTTC	CASSLDGADYNEQFF
TRBD1	TRBJ2-1	TRBV27	NA	TGTGCCAGCAGTTTAGAAGGGTGGGACAGAACCTACAATGAGCAGTTCTTC	CASSLEGWDRTYNEQFF
NA	TRBJ2-7	TRBV13	NA	TGTGCCAGCAGCTTGGAAAGCGGCTACGAGCAGTACTTC	CASSLESGYEQYF
NA	TRBJ2-7	TRBV27	once	TGTGCCAGCAGTTTACGAGGGGGGTGGGAGCAGTACTTC	CASSLRGGWEQYF
NA	TRBJ1-2	TRBV5-1	NA	TGCGCCAGCAGCTTAGGGACCTCCTATGGCTACACCTTC	CASSLGTSYGYTF
NA	TRBJ2-3	TRBV27	NA	TGTGCCAGCAGTTCCGGGATCCCCGGTACGCAGTATTTT	CASSSGIPGTQYF
NA	TRBJ1-2	TRBV6-1	once	TGTGCCAGCAGTGATTTCGTGGCGGGTGTTTTTGGCTACACCTTC	CASSDFVAGVFGYTF
NA	TRBJ2-1	TRBV29-1	NA	TGCAGCGTCCCCGGGACACGAAGACCCACGGAGCAGTTCTTC	CSVPGTRRPTEQFF
NA	TRBJ2-3	TRBV6-5	once	TGTGCCAGCAGTGCACCGAAGGGGAGTACAGATACGCAGTATTTT	CASSAPKGSTDTQYF
NA	TRBJ1-4	TRBV28	NA	TGTGCCAGCAGGTTGTCTGAGGGTCTGGGTGAAAAACTGTTTTTT	CASRLSEGLGEKLFF
NA	TRBJ2-7	TRBV29-1	NA	TGCAGCGTTGTGGGGACCCGAGGGGCTACCTACGAGCAGTACTTC	CSVVGTRGATYEQYF
TRBD1	TRBJ1-1	TRBV5-1	once	TGCGCCAGCAGCCCCGGGACAGGGACGGTCCCGATCGAGATGACTGAAGCTTTCTTT	CASSPGTGTVPIEMTEAFF
NA	TRBJ2-2	TRBV13	NA	TGTGCCAGCAGCTTTGGGCGCCGGAACACCGGGGAGCTGTTTTTT	CASSFGRRNTGELFF
NA	TRBJ2-7	TRBV2	NA	TGTGCCAGCAGTGCTATCCGCTACGAGCAGTACTTC	CASSAIRYEQYF
TRBD1	TRBJ1-2	TRBV9	NA	TGTGCCAGCAGCGTAAACCCCGACAGGGTCTACGGCTATGGCTACACCTTC	CASSVNPDRVYGYGYTF
NA	TRBJ2-2	TRBV10-1	NA	TGCGCCAGCCGGGACGCTAACACCGGGGAGCTGTTTTTT	CASRDANTGELFF
NA	TRBJ2-7	TRBV7-9	many	TGTGCCAGCAGCTTAGCGGCCTACGAGCAGTACTTC	CASSLAAYEQYF
TRBD2	TRBJ2-3	TRBV7-2	NA	TGTGCCACCGCCGGACTAGCGGGAGGGGGAAGAGCAGATACGCAGTATTTT	CATAGLAGGGRADTQYF
NA	TRBJ2-6	TRBV2	NA	TGTGCCAGCAGCCCGGACGGCTCTGGGGCCAACGTCCTGACTTTC	CASSPDGSGANVLTF
NA	TRBJ1-2	TRBV7-9	NA	TGTGCCAGCAGCTTAGCCCAAGAGCGTGGTGGCTACACCTTC	CASSLAQERGGYTF
NA	TRBJ2-1	TRBV13	NA	TGTGCCAGCAGCTTAGAGGCGGGAAATCTGGACAATGAGCAGTTCTTC	CASSLEAGNLDNEQFF
NA	TRBJ1-2	TRBV6-6	NA	TGTGCCAGCAGTTACTCCGCTACGGGCGAGTCTTATGGCTACACCTTC	CASSYSATGESYGYTF